These 31 T cell receptor beta chains were sequenced from one sample in a study of blood T cell repertoires in COVID-19. Repertoires were generated with immunoSEQ multiplex PCR, while TCRdb's copy carries only in-frame clones and drops some. The table lists around 130,000 clones, around 91% of them singletons. Material: peripheral blood. The receptor set was obtained from a man between 65 and 85 years old with active or convalescent COVID-19.

CDR3 in amino acids: CAASPRGSGTGELFF. Written as DNA, the CDR3 is TGTGCCGCCTCCCCGCGTGGGAGCGGGACCGGGGAGCTGTTTTTT. The chain has TRBV19 and TRBJ2-2; D is possibly TRBD2 (6 bases). V lost 11 bases to trimming and J lost 5 bases, with 21 bases between them. CDR3 length: 15 residues. The germline V gene encodes CDR1 LNHDA and CDR2 SQIVND (reference sequence). The complete variable domain, with remaining parts taken from reference TRBV19 and TRBJ2-2, reads DGGITQSPKYLFRKEGQNVTLSCEQNLNHDAMYWYRQDPGQGLRLIYYSQIVNDFQKGDIAEGYSVSREKKESFPLTVTSAQKNPTAFYLCAASPRGSGTGELFFGEGSRLTVL.

The chain couples TRBV24-1 to TRBJ2-1, with D tentatively TRBD2 (6 bases). Trimming cost V 1 base and J 2 bases, with 17 bases left between them. Germline CDR1 reads KGHDR; CDR2 reads SFDVKD. The CDR3 is 18 amino acids. DNA for the CDR3: TGTGCCACCAGTGATTTTAAAGTAGGAGGGTTCGCCTACAATGAGCAGTTCTTC. Translated: CATSDFKVGGFAYNEQFF.

The chain has TRBV7-6 and TRBJ2-3, with D hard to call. CDR3 length equals 15 residues. In germline, CDR1 is SGHVS, CDR2 FNYEAQ. The germline V and J ends were trimmed by 5 bases and 4 bases, with 16 bases remaining between them. The CDR3 sequence: CASSLVNSYSDTQYF. CDR3 nucleotides: TGTGCCAGCAGCCTAGTAAACAGTTACTCAGATACGCAGTATTTT.

The chain joins TRBV2 to TRBJ2-7; maybe TRBD1 (6 bases). CDR1 and CDR2 (germline): SNHLY, FYNNEI. This CDR3 spans 14 amino acids. V was pared by 3 bases and J by 6 bases, with 15 bases between. The CDR3 sequence: CASSERGTAGEQYF. Here the CDR3 DNA reads TGTGCCAGCAGTGAGAGGGGGACGGCGGGCGAGCAGTACTTC.

The chain links TRBV5-1 to TRBJ1-1; weak D call: TRBD1 (6 bases). CDR3 length equals 18 residues. Trimming took 3 bases from V and 2 from J, leaving 23 bases between them. Per the germline V gene, CDR1 is SGHRS and CDR2 is YFSETQ. CDR3 bases: TGCGCCAGCAGCTCACCCCCCAATGGACAGATCTTCAACACTGAAGCTTTCTTT. It yields the protein CASSSPPNGQIFNTEAFF.

This clone was found once. The rearrangement uses TRBV7-6 and TRBJ2-6; no clear D gene. Germline lookup yields CDR1 SGHVS and CDR2 FNYEAQ. The CDR3 is 14 amino acids. The V and J ends lost 5 bases and 4 bases respectively, with 9 bases between them. This chain's CDR3 is CASSPPAGANVLTF. The CDR3 bases are TGTGCCAGCAGCCCCCCAGCGGGGGCCAACGTCCTGACTTTC.

This clone appeared a single time. The chain is built from TRBV4-2 and TRBJ2-1; TRBD2 matches 7 bases. The CDR3 contains 18 residues. The germline CDR1 and CDR2 sequences are LGHNA and YNFKEQ. The junction had 9 bases not matched to a gene; V was cut back by 0 bases and J by 1 base. The CDR3 sequence: CASSQDWSGVGSYNEQFF. DNA for the CDR3: TGTGCCAGCAGCCAAGATTGGAGCGGGGTCGGGTCCTACAATGAGCAGTTCTTC.

The chain carries TRBV6-5 and TRBJ2-7; D not resolved. CDR3 length: 15 amino acids. V was trimmed by 0 bases and J by 5 bases, leaving 14 bases between them. CDR1 MNHEY and CDR2 SVGAGI come from the germline V gene. The CDR3 loop is CASSYSRSWQDEQYF. CDR3 sequence (DNA): TGTGCCAGCAGTTACTCGAGAAGTTGGCAGGACGAGCAGTACTTC.

J is TRBJ1-3 and V is TRBV3-1 (or the pseudogene TRBV3-2); 7 bases are shared with TRBD1. The V and J ends lost 0 bases and 5 bases, in that order; junction bases with no gene match: 7. Germline V gene lookup returns CDR1 LGHDT and CDR2 YNNKEL (reference sequence). The CDR3 is 16 amino acids. CDR3 residues: CASSQDRQGVRNTIYF. CDR3 coding DNA: TGTGCCAGCAGCCAAGATCGACAGGGCGTTAGAAACACCATATATTTT.

The J gene is TRBJ2-7, the V gene TRBV7-2; weak D call: TRBD2 (5 bases). The CDR3 runs to 13 residues. V lost 1 base and J 3 bases, leaving 7 bases between the germline ends. Germline V lookup: CDR1 SGHTA, CDR2 FQGNSA. The CDR3 region is CASSLGAGYEQYF. In DNA form, the CDR3 reads TGTGCCAGCAGCTTAGGCGCGGGCTACGAGCAGTACTTC.

The V call is TRBV5-1, the J call TRBJ2-3; 9 positions match TRBD1. Germline CDR1 reads SGHRS; CDR2 reads YFSETQ. The V gene end was trimmed by 4 bases and the J gene end by 3 bases; junction bases not matched to a gene: 6. The length of the CDR3 is 15 residues. CDR3 amino acids: CASSATGGLTDTQYF. CDR3 in DNA: TGCGCCAGCAGCGCTACAGGGGGCTTGACAGATACGCAGTATTTT.

The V gene is TRBV6-5, the J gene TRBJ2-7; D is undetermined. The CDR3 has 15 residues. Trimming removed 5 bases from V and 2 bases from J, with 16 bases in between. Germline lookup yields CDR1 MNHEY and CDR2 SVGAGI. CDR3 sequence reads: CASSLLGPTPYEQYF. The CDR3 coding sequence is TGTGCCAGCAGTCTACTGGGCCCCACGCCCTACGAGCAGTACTTC.

The chain combines TRBV7-8 with TRBJ2-7; TRBD2 aligns across 8 bases. The germline V gene has CDR1 SGHVS and CDR2 FQNEAQ. This CDR3 region has 14 residues. Trimming took 5 bases from V and 1 from J; bases not matched to a gene: 4. CDR3 nucleotide sequence: TGTGCCAGCAGCCCCGGGGGGGGGTCCTACGAGCAGTACTTC. Translation gives CASSPGGGSYEQYF.

J is TRBJ1-6 and V is TRBV30; D is possibly TRBD1 (5 bases). The CDR3 loop spans 15 amino acids. The germline V gene has CDR1 GTSNPN and CDR2 SVGIG (reference sequence). The V and J ends lost 3 bases and 3 bases respectively, with 12 bases between them. The CDR3 bases are TGTGCCTGGAGAGGTGGAAGGGGCTATAATTCACCCCTCCACTTT. It yields the protein CAWRGGRGYNSPLHF.

The rearrangement uses TRBV5-1 and TRBJ1-4; D possibly corresponds to TRBD1 (6 bases). V lost 2 bases and J lost 8, with 16 bases in between. There are 15 residues in the CDR3. The germline V gene encodes CDR1 SGHRS and CDR2 YFSETQ. DNA for the CDR3: TGCGCCAGCAGCTTCAGGGGAACCCCGGAGGAAAAACTGTTTTTT. It yields the protein CASSFRGTPEEKLFF.

V and J are TRBV27 and TRBJ1-2; D is perhaps TRBD1 (6 bases). This CDR3 comprises 18 residues. Germline V gives CDR1 MNHEY, CDR2 SMNVEV (reference sequence). Trimming pared 6 bases from V and 1 base from J, leaving 24 bases between. The DNA for the CDR3 is TGTGCCAGCAGCCGACGGGCCCCGGTGGCAGGGGTTAACTATGGCTACACCTTC. Its translation is CASSRRAPVAGVNYGYTF.

The chain recombines TRBV14 with TRBJ1-1; 8 bases are shared with TRBD1. The V and J ends lost 4 bases and 10 bases, in that order; junction bases with no gene match: 5. Germline V gene lookup returns CDR1 SGHDN and CDR2 FVKESK. The CDR3 is 12 residues long. CDR3 protein: CASSPGGEGAFF. CDR3 DNA: TGTGCCAGCAGCCCAGGGGGCGAGGGAGCTTTCTTT.

The chain combines TRBV5-1 with TRBJ2-2; D not certain. V was clipped by 0 bases and J by 4 bases, with 10 bases between them. This CDR3 is 15 amino acids long. CDR1 is SGHRS and CDR2 is YFSETQ in the germline V gene. CDR3 sequence: CASSLVSPTTGELFF. The CDR3 nucleotides are TGCGCCAGCAGCTTGGTTAGCCCCACCACCGGGGAGCTGTTTTTT.

The genes are TRBV5-6 and TRBJ2-5; TRBD2 aligns across 9 bases. Germline V CDR1 and CDR2: SGHDT, YYEEEE. This CDR3 spans 16 amino acids. CDR3 amino acids: CAFSNGGSGRGETQYF. CDR3 in DNA: TGTGCGTTCTCCAACGGGGGTAGCGGGAGAGGGGAGACCCAGTACTTC.

This clone was recorded once. This chain connects TRBV10-1 to TRBJ1-3; no clear D. This CDR3 has 16 amino acids. Germline lookup yields CDR1 WNHNN and CDR2 SYGVQD (reference sequence). V gave up 3 bases and J gave up 0 bases, with 12 bases separating them. CDR3 sequence reads: CASSETARFSGNTIYF. The DNA for the CDR3 is TGCGCCAGCAGTGAAACAGCCCGCTTCTCTGGAAACACCATATATTTT.

The chain links TRBV6-5 to TRBJ2-3; D is undetermined. The CDR3 is 14 amino acids. V lost 2 bases to trimming and J lost 0 bases, with 6 bases between them. The germline V gene has CDR1 MNHEY and CDR2 SVGAGI. The CDR3 DNA follows: TGTGCCAGCAGTTACGCGGAGAGCACAGATACGCAGTATTTT. It yields the protein CASSYAESTDTQYF.

This rearrangement joins TRBV10-3 to TRBJ2-2; 8 nucleotides line up with TRBD2. Germline loops: CDR1 ENHRY, CDR2 SYGVKD. V gave up 5 bases and J gave up 7 bases; unmatched junction bases: 6. The CDR3 length is 14 residues. CDR3: CAISLLAEDGELFF. In DNA, the CDR3 is TGTGCCATCAGTCTACTAGCGGAAGACGGGGAGCTGTTTTTT.

This rearrangement joins TRBV5-4 to TRBJ1-2; maybe TRBD1 (5 bases). The CDR3 covers 12 residues. The V gene's germline CDR1 is SGHNT and CDR2 YYREEE (reference sequence). V was shortened by 2 bases and J by 11 bases, with 13 bases between the two germline ends. DNA of the CDR3: TGTGCCAGCAGCTTAGGGCGTGACAGTTACACCTTC. Its protein product is CASSLGRDSYTF.

The CDR3: CASSQGGNTEAFF. CDR3 bases: TGTGCCAGCAGTCAGGGGGGGAACACTGAAGCTTTCTTT. The chain joins TRBV12-3 or TRBV12-4 to TRBJ1-1; 7 nucleotides line up with TRBD1. The CDR3 has 13 amino acids. V shed 5 bases and J 1 base; nucleotides not matched to a gene: 1.

The chain recombines TRBV4-2 with TRBJ2-3; possible D gene TRBD2, 6 bases. Germline lookup yields CDR1 LGHNA and CDR2 YNFKEQ. Trimming removed 1 base at V and 10 bases at J, with 15 bases between. CDR3 length equals 14 residues. CDR3 loop: CASSQGGAEGAQYF. CDR3 in DNA: TGTGCCAGCAGCCAAGGAGGGGCGGAGGGAGCGCAGTATTTT.

This clone was counted a single time. The V call is TRBV11-2, the J call TRBJ1-1; D unresolved. CDR3 length equals 14 residues. Germline assignment: CDR1 SGHAT and CDR2 FQNNGV. The V end lost 2 bases, the J end lost 4 bases, and 11 bases lay between the germline ends. The CDR3 protein is CASSLFVGSTEAFF. The CDR3 coding sequence is TGTGCCAGCAGCTTATTCGTAGGGAGCACTGAAGCTTTCTTT.

This clone was seen only once. The chain uses TRBV7-9 and TRBJ2-1; perhaps TRBD2 as D (5 bases). CDR3 length equals 11 residues. Trimming shortened V by 5 bases and J by 14 bases, and 13 bases separated the two germline ends. The germline V gene has CDR1 SEHNR and CDR2 FQNEAQ (reference sequence). This CDR3 is CASSTWAEEFF. The CDR3 DNA is TGTGCCAGCAGCACCTGGGCGGAGGAGTTCTTC.

The chain is built from TRBV4-1 and TRBJ2-2; D is perhaps TRBD1 (6 bases). The germline V gene encodes CDR1 MGHRA and CDR2 YSYEKL. CDR3 length equals 19 residues. V dropped 7 bases and J dropped 1 base, with 25 bases sitting between them. CDR3 loop: CASNKEGGAGAWNTGELFF. CDR3 coding DNA: TGCGCCAGCAACAAAGAAGGTGGTGCAGGGGCATGGAACACCGGGGAGCTGTTTTTT.

This sequence joins TRBV6-5 and TRBJ1-3; D call uncertain. V lost 8 bases and J 1 base, leaving 12 bases between the germline ends. CDR3 size: 14 residues. Germline CDR1 MNHEY, CDR2 SVGAGI. CDR3 bases: TGTGCCAGCCGGGTCACGCCGTCTGGAAACACCATATATTTT. Protein sequence: CASRVTPSGNTIYF.

This clone has only one observation. This rearrangement joins TRBV7-3 to TRBJ2-3, with 8 positions matching TRBD2. Germline CDR1 SGHTA, CDR2 FQGTGA. V lost 1 base to trimming and J lost 5 bases; unmatched junction nucleotides: 11. This CDR3 contains 17 residues. CDR3 sequence (DNA): TGTGCCAGCAGCTTAAGCCCGGGACTAGGGTATGGAGATACGCAGTATTTT. Protein: CASSLSPGLGYGDTQYF.

The chain employs TRBV28 and TRBJ2-5, with 9 bases matching TRBD1. The germline CDR1 and CDR2 sequences are MDHEN and SYDVKM. The CDR3 is 15 amino acids. V was pared by 2 bases and J by 2 bases, with 3 bases of the junction left unmatched. This chain's CDR3 is CASSLDRGGQETQYF. CDR3 nucleotide sequence: TGTGCCAGCAGTTTAGACAGGGGGGGGCAAGAGACCCAGTACTTC.